These T cell receptor beta chains were read from a single sample in a study of shared clonotypes between healthy human individuals. Data came from immunoSEQ multiplex PCR; TCRdb stores just in-frame clones and leaves some out. The profile shows about 1.5 million clones, 95% to 99% of them singletons. The specimen sequenced was naive CD4+ T cells sorted from blood. The receptors stem from a man younger than 40 in good health. CDR3s include the opening cysteine and the closing phenylalanine or tryptophan. The D gene is left open where the match is weak. The listing skips clone size in some rows; elsewhere it reads once, few, many or a size class.

abundance,len,v_gene,d_gene,j_gene,CDR3nt,CDR3aa
NA,14,TRBV5-6,NA,TRBJ2-7,TGTGCCAGCAGCAACGGTGCGAGCTCCTACGAGCAGTACTTC,CASSNGASSYEQYF
once,16,TRBV28,TRBD1,TRBJ2-7,TGTGCCAGCAGTTTGCCGACAGGGGGCATAGGCTACGAGCAGTACTTC,CASSLPTGGIGYEQYF
NA,15,TRBV28,NA,TRBJ2-7,TGTGCCAGCAGCATAAGTGGTTGGGGCTCCTACGAGCAGTACTTC,CASSISGWGSYEQYF
NA,13,TRBV2,NA,TRBJ1-4,TGTGCCAGCAGTTCACAGGACAATGAAAAACTGTTTTTT,CASSSQDNEKLFF
NA,11,TRBV7-8,NA,TRBJ2-7,TGTGCCAGCAGCGCCTATTACGAGCAGTACTTC,CASSAYYEQYF
NA,15,TRBV7-2,NA,TRBJ2-7,TGTGCCAGCAGCTTAGTGGAGGGGTGGTCCTACGAGCAGTACTTC,CASSLVEGWSYEQYF
NA,14,TRBV7-8,NA,TRBJ1-4,TGTGCCAGCAGCCTCCAAGGGGATAATGAAAAACTGTTTTTT,CASSLQGDNEKLFF
NA,15,TRBV14,TRBD1,TRBJ2-5,TGTGCCAGCAGCCAAGGGGACAGTTATATGAAGACCCAGTACTTC,CASSQGDSYMKTQYF
NA,13,TRBV28,NA,TRBJ2-7,TGTGCCAGCCAAAATTCCCTCAGCTACGAGCAGTACTTC,CASQNSLSYEQYF
NA,15,TRBV6-5,NA,TRBJ1-1,TGTGCCAGCAGTTACTCGAAAGGGGGGAGCACTGAAGCTTTCTTT,CASSYSKGGSTEAFF
NA,15,TRBV5-6,NA,TRBJ2-2,TGTGCCAGCAGCTTAATACCGGCCGGCACCGGGGAGCTGTTTTTT,CASSLIPAGTGELFF
NA,13,TRBV7-2,NA,TRBJ2-1,TGTGCCAGCGCCACTAGGGGGAACAATGAGCAGTTCTTC,CASATRGNNEQFF
NA,16,TRBV5-1,TRBD2,TRBJ2-1,TGCGCCAGCATCAACGGCGGAGCGGGGGGGTACAATGAGCAGTTCTTC,CASINGGAGGYNEQFF
NA,14,TRBV7-2,NA,TRBJ1-1,TGTGCCAGCAGCTTAGACAAGGGGGTGACTGAAGCTTTCTTT,CASSLDKGVTEAFF
NA,15,TRBV4-3,NA,TRBJ2-7,TGCGCCAGCAGCCAAGTGGCCAGATCGGACTACGAGCAGTACTTC,CASSQVARSDYEQYF
NA,13,TRBV5-1,NA,TRBJ1-2,TGCGCCAGCAGCTCAACAGCTAGCTATGGCTACACCTTC,CASSSTASYGYTF
NA,13,TRBV29-1,NA,TRBJ2-6,TGCAGCGTTGTAGGATCTGGGGCCAACGTCCTGACTTTC,CSVVGSGANVLTF
NA,13,TRBV7-6,NA,TRBJ2-1,TGTGCCAGCAGCTTAGCGGAGGGTTATGAGCAGTTCTTC,CASSLAEGYEQFF
NA,11,TRBV20-1,TRBD1,TRBJ1-2,TGCAGTGCTAGGGACAGGGTTGGCTACACCTTC,CSARDRVGYTF
NA,14,TRBV6-1,NA,TRBJ2-5,TGTGCCAGCACACTACAAGGTAACCAAGAGACCCAGTACTTC,CASTLQGNQETQYF
once,15,TRBV4-1,TRBD1,TRBJ2-1,TGCGCCAGCAGCCGCGGGACAGGGGGAATCAATGAGCAGTTCTTC,CASSRGTGGINEQFF
NA,13,TRBV6-1,NA,TRBJ2-7,TGTGCCAGCGGGAACAGGCTGACCTCTGAGCAGTACTTC,CASGNRLTSEQYF
NA,13,TRBV28,NA,TRBJ1-2,TGTGCCAGCAGTTTATGGGGTCAGGATGGCTACACCTTC,CASSLWGQDGYTF
NA,14,TRBV5-1,NA,TRBJ2-2,TGCGCCAGCAGCCCAAACAGGGTCAACGGGGAGCTGTTTTTT,CASSPNRVNGELFF
NA,12,TRBV29-1,TRBD1,TRBJ2-1,TGCAGCGCCTCGGGACAGAACAATGAGCAGTTCTTC,CSASGQNNEQFF
NA,15,TRBV7-9,TRBD2,TRBJ2-3,TGTGCCAGCAGCTCCTATAGCGGGGACACAGATACGCAGTATTTT,CASSSYSGDTDTQYF
NA,14,TRBV6-1,NA,TRBJ1-2,TGTGCCAGCAGTGTATCCCGGGATTTCTATGGCTACACCTTC,CASSVSRDFYGYTF
NA,14,TRBV28,TRBD1,TRBJ1-1,TGTGCCAGCAGTCGAGACAGGGTCATGGTTGAAGCTTTCTTT,CASSRDRVMVEAFF
once,15,TRBV28,NA,TRBJ1-4,TGTGCCAGCAGTTTATGGCAAACGGCTGGTGAAAAACTGTTTTTT,CASSLWQTAGEKLFF
NA,15,TRBV14,NA,TRBJ1-1,TGTGCCAGCAGAAGGGCAGGGGCAATGAACACTGAAGCTTTCTTT,CASRRAGAMNTEAFF
NA,13,TRBV2,NA,TRBJ2-3,TGTGCCAGCAGTGCAGGGTGGGGGGATACGCAGTATTTT,CASSAGWGDTQYF